This T cell receptor beta chain was retrieved from a study of cytomegalovirus exposure and HLA in healthy donors. At the level of the study: It was reported in a later analysis that the approximately 110 validation repertoires used the same platform as the 550 to 850 first-cohort repertoires.

Using immunoSEQ multiplex PCR, the repertoire was profiled, and TCRdb retains in-frame clones only, with some absent. Here the sample spans tens of thousands of clones, over 85% being singletons. Study-wide results and limits: While the bulk of TCR sequences proved rare, some public TCRs turned up in many donors. Cytomegalovirus association was listed for approximately 150 TCR beta chains. Three of the chains that were CMV-associated were confirmed in vitro to be specific for CMV antigens.

Concerning this clone: What it binds is unknown.

The ends were cut back, 10 bases at V and 2 bases at J, with 14 bases in the middle. The length of the CDR3 is 13 residues. Looked up from germline, CDR1 is LNHDA and CDR2 is SQIVND (reference sequence). The TCR sequence derives from a woman under 40 in good health and CMV-seropositive. Sequenced material: PBMCs. The genes are TRBV19 and TRBJ1-1, with D possibly matching TRBD1 (6 bases). The CDR3 is CATWDTTNTEAFF. As DNA, the CDR3 is TGTGCCACCTGGGACACAACCAACACTGAAGCTTTCTTT.